This T cell receptor beta chain was identified during a study of blood T cell repertoires in COVID-19. Looked up from germline, CDR1 is GTSNPN and CDR2 is SVGIG (reference sequence). This CDR3 is 14 amino acids long. The V gene lost 0 bases and the J gene lost 6 bases, with 12 bases spanning the gap. Clones were sequenced by immunoSEQ multiplex PCR, and TCRdb holds only the in-frame ones, with some missing. Altogether 540,000 or so clones are present, roughly nine tenths being singletons, with the ten largest covering roughly 8%. This sequence joins TRBV30 and TRBJ1-5; possibly TRBD1 for D (5 bases). The sample comprised peripheral blood. This receptor was identified in a woman between 45 and 60 years old with COVID-19, enrolled during active disease. CDR3: CAWSVGRVSQPQHF. For the CDR3, the DNA is TGTGCCTGGAGTGTAGGCAGGGTGAGTCAGCCCCAGCATTTT.